The 8 T cell receptor beta chains in this list originate from one sample, sequenced in a study of T cells in Graves' hyperthyroidism and ophthalmopathy. Amplification of TCR beta CDR3 regions used RNA as the template. Initially, a first-round RT-PCR of the TCR CDR3 employed the HTBI primer set. TCRdb analysed the multiplex PCR reads with MiXCR anew, one entry per CDR3 protein. Among more than 300,000 distinct CDR3 sequences listed, less than 20% were seen once. The sample taken for sequencing was blood. These receptors originate from a man aged 18 to 29 with Graves' ophthalmopathy.

About this clonotype: This may arise from a read error, as a much more abundant clone is one base away. J is TRBJ1-2 and V is TRBV2; no definite D call. Germline V lookup: CDR1 SNHLY, CDR2 FYNNEI. The CDR3 loop spans 13 amino acids. The CDR3 DNA follows: TGTGCCAGCAGTGAAACACTCCTCTATGGCCACACCTTC. This gives the protein CASSETLLYGHTF.

This clonotype was recorded many times. This chain joins TRBV2 and TRBJ1-2; 8 nucleotides agree with TRBD1. This CDR3 is built from 14 residues. The V gene's germline CDR1 is SNHLY and CDR2 FYNNEI. V was pared by 6 bases and J by 4 bases, with 7 bases of the junction left unmatched. CDR3 DNA sequence: TGTGCCAGCAGGCCGACAGGGGAAGGCTATGGCTACACCTTC. Translating gives CASRPTGEGYGYTF.

In its sample, this clonotype was seen many times. V gene TRBV20-1 combines with J gene TRBJ1-2, with a tentative D call TRBD1 (5 bases). The length of the CDR3 is 15 residues. V was pared by 6 bases and J by 4 bases, with 21 bases between. Germline loops: CDR1 DFQATT, CDR2 SNEGSKA (reference sequence). In DNA, the CDR3 is TGCAGTGCCTCCGGGACTTTGTTAAGAGGCTATGGCTACACCTTC. This codes for CSASGTLLRGYGYTF.

To note about this clonotype: This may come from a read error, since a much larger clone is one base off. The chain is built from TRBV12-3 or TRBV12-4 and TRBJ2-7; D is possibly TRBD1 or TRBD2 (7 bases each). The CDR3 is made up of 13 amino acids. This CDR3 reads CASSFTGDYGQYF. Here the CDR3 DNA reads TGTGCCAGCAGTTTCACAGGGGACTACGGGCAGTACTTC.

This clonotype was counted ten times or more. The rearrangement uses TRBV9 and TRBJ2-7, with 7 bases matching TRBD1. The CDR3 consists of 13 residues. After removal of 3 bases from V and 4 bases from J, the junction contained 4 bases not matched to a gene. Germline V lookup: CDR1 SGDLS, CDR2 YYNGEE. The CDR3 DNA reads TGTGCCAGCAGCGGCGACAGGGAGTACGAGCAGTACTTC. As protein: CASSGDREYEQYF.

As regards this clonotype: The junction differs from germline at one of its ends, possibly a read error. CDR3 loop: CASSYPPGQGNYGYTF. For the CDR3, the DNA is TGCGCCAGCAGCTACCCACCGGGACAGGGAAACTACGGCTACACCTTC. The chain carries TRBV5-1 and TRBJ1-2; 9 positions match TRBD1. Germline assignment: CDR1 SGHRS and CDR2 YFSETQ. CDR3 length equals 16 residues.

The chain links TRBV29-1 to TRBJ2-7; tentatively, D is TRBD2 (5 bases). CDR1 and CDR2 from the germline V gene are SQVTM and ANQGSEA. CDR3 length: 12 residues. With 7 bases removed from V and 2 bases from J, the gap between germline ends came to 12 bases. DNA of the CDR3: TGCAGCGCCGCGGGCCTTACCTACGAGCAGTACTTC. This sequence encodes CSAAGLTYEQYF.

The chain recombines TRBV7-3 with TRBJ1-1, with D possibly being TRBD1 (6 bases). The CDR3 has 13 amino acids. Germline loops: CDR1 SGHTA, CDR2 FQGTGA. V was trimmed by 5 bases and J by 5 bases, leaving 12 bases between them. CDR3 protein: CASSAQRGTEAFF. The CDR3 nucleotides are TGTGCCAGCAGCGCCCAGAGGGGGACTGAAGCTTTCTTT.